What follows describes a single TCR beta chain. The antigen remains undetermined. The source of the sample is a study of T cell responses to AZD1222 COVID-19 vaccine. Trimming took off 5 bases at V and 0 bases at J, with 14 bases between the two ends. The CDR3 is 15 residues long. CDR1 is LNHDA and CDR2 is SQIVND in the germline V gene (reference sequence). The study, taken as a whole, reports: Donors were largely white British and mainly female; clonal diversity was possibly underestimated.

Using immunoSEQ multiplex PCR, the repertoire was profiled, and TCRdb retains in-frame clones only, with some absent. The data show roughly 120,000 clones, about 91% seen once. The chain employs TRBV19 and TRBJ2-7, with D perhaps matching TRBD1 (5 bases). The receptor was derived from an adult in good health. This specimen was peripheral blood, taken on day 0 of AZD1222 vaccination. CDR3 amino acids: CASSGQGGYSYEQYF. The CDR3 DNA reads TGTGCCAGTAGTGGGCAGGGCGGATACTCCTACGAGCAGTACTTC.